A selection of T cell receptor beta chains follows, all from one sample in a study of blood T cells in healthy people across ages. MiXCR was run by TCRdb on the 5' RACE reads, yielding one entry per CDR3 protein. The sample shows over a million distinct CDR3 sequences, roughly 43% of them seen only once. Sample: blood. The receptors originated from a woman aged 18 to 35 in good health. Each CDR3 is given with its conserved first and last residue. The D gene is left open where the match is weak. Not all rows give a size; the values are once, few, many and, for expanded clones, a class.

d_call	v_call	j_call	cdr3_length	clone_size	cdr3_nt	cdr3_aa
.	TRBV6-5	TRBJ1-1	16	.	TGTGCCAGCAGCCGAAACGGCCCTGCGAGAAACACTGAAGCTTTCTTT	CASSRNGPARNTEAFF
TRBD2	TRBV6-2/TRBV6-3	TRBJ2-1	18	few	TGTGCCAGCAGTTACTCGACGCGGGAGTTAAAACCCTACAATGAGCAGTTCTTC	CASSYSTRELKPYNEQFF
.	TRBV7-9	TRBJ2-7	12	few	TGTGCCAGCAGCTTTAACTACTACGAGCAGTACTTC	CASSFNYYEQYF
TRBD2	TRBV3-1	TRBJ2-1	13	few	TGTGCCAGCAGCCAAGCGGGGGGGCATGAGCAGTTCTTC	CASSQAGGHEQFF
.	TRBV5-5	TRBJ1-1	14	.	TGTGCCAGCAGCGTGAGTAACATCCAATCCTGGGCTTTCTTT	CASSVSNIQSWAFF
TRBD2	TRBV20-1	TRBJ2-4	17	few	TGCAGTGCTAGGCCTCTCCTAGCGGGAGTCTCCAAAAACATTCAGTACTTC	CSARPLLAGVSKNIQYF
.	TRBV14	TRBJ2-7	15	.	TGTGCCAGCAGCCAAGGACGGGGGCCCACCTACGAGCAGTACTTC	CASSQGRGPTYEQYF
TRBD1	TRBV20-1	TRBJ2-7	15	few	TGCAGTGCTAGAGATGACCAGGGGGCTATCTACGAGCAGTACTTC	CSARDDQGAIYEQYF
.	TRBV27	TRBJ2-5	15	few	TGTGCCAGCAGTTTAAGGCGTGGGAGGATGGAGACCCAGTACTTC	CASSLRRGRMETQYF
.	TRBV5-5	TRBJ2-5	14	.	TGTGCCAGCAGCCCACAGACTAACCAAGAGACCCAGTACTTC	CASSPQTNQETQYF
.	TRBV14	TRBJ1-1	18	.	TGTGCCAGCAGCCAAGATCTTGGCGGACTACTTATGAACACTGAAGCTTTCTTT	CASSQDLGGLLMNTEAFF
TRBD2	TRBV7-3	TRBJ2-1	15	.	TGTGCCAGCAGCTTAACTTTAGCGGGAGACAATGAGCAGTTCTTC	CASSLTLAGDNEQFF
.	TRBV7-9	TRBJ1-6	15	.	TGTGCCAGCAGCTTGCTTCCCAGCTATAATTCACCCCTCCACTTT	CASSLLPSYNSPLHF
.	TRBV3-1	TRBJ2-7	13	.	TGTGCCAGCATCCAAAATGGCAGGGATGAGCAGTACTTC	CASIQNGRDEQYF
.	TRBV29-1	TRBJ2-5	14	many	TGCAGCGTTGACCCGACAGTCAGGCAAGAGACCCAGTACTTC	CSVDPTVRQETQYF
TRBD1	TRBV12-5	TRBJ2-1	16	few	TGTGCTAGTGGTTTGGCACGGGACAGGGTTTGGGATGAGCAGTTCTTC	CASGLARDRVWDEQFF
.	TRBV6-5	TRBJ1-2	15	.	TGTGCCAGCAGTTACTCTGGGGCAGAAAACTATGGCTACACCTTC	CASSYSGAENYGYTF
.	TRBV9	TRBJ2-1	17	few	TGTGCCAGCAGCGCCCAAATCAGGGCCCTTTCCTACAATGAGCAGTTCTTC	CASSAQIRALSYNEQFF
.	TRBV7-2	TRBJ2-3	15	few	TGTGCCAGCAGCGCCGTAGGGGGGAGGACAGATACGCAGTATTTT	CASSAVGGRTDTQYF
TRBD2	TRBV6-2/TRBV6-3	TRBJ2-5	15	few	TGTGCCAGCAGTTACACTAGCGGGGGGTACAATGAGCAGTACTTC	CASSYTSGGYNEQYF
.	TRBV29-1	TRBJ1-1	13	.	TGCAGCGGGGGTGGGCAGGGAGGCACTGAAGCTTTCTTT	CSGGGQGGTEAFF
.	TRBV5-6	TRBJ2-4	12	.	TGTGCCAGCAGTTCAGGGAGATGGGAGCAGTACTTC	CASSSGRWEQYF
TRBD1	TRBV7-6	TRBJ2-1	15	.	TGTGCCAGCAGCCCCAGACAGGGCACCTACAATGAGCAGTTCTTC	CASSPRQGTYNEQFF
.	TRBV20-1	TRBJ1-4	14	.	TGCAGTGCTAGGGTCAAACAGGGCCGTGAAAAACTGTTTTTT	CSARVKQGREKLFF
TRBD1	TRBV6-5	TRBJ1-4	15	.	TGTGCCAGCAGCCTGAGACAGGGAGAGAGGGAGCGGCTGTTTTTT	CASSLRQGERERLFF
.	TRBV7-2	TRBJ1-5	14	.	TGTGCCAGCAGCTTAGGATACCCCAATCAGCCCCAGCATTTT	CASSLGYPNQPQHF